Shown below are 32 T cell receptor beta chains from a single sample sequenced in a study of cytomegalovirus exposure and HLA in healthy donors. Primers: 60 Vbeta forward and 13 Jbeta reverse. Sequencing used immunoSEQ multiplex PCR; TCRdb keeps in-frame clones, though not all of them. The sample contains about 89,000 clones, roughly 85% of which appear only once. Sequencing input: PBMCs. The origin of the receptors is a man aged 40-55 years in good health and CMV-seropositive.

This rearrangement joins TRBV6-5 to TRBJ2-6; a possible D gene is TRBD1 (5 bases). Deletions cut 5 bases from V and 0 bases from J, with 8 bases between. The germline V gene encodes CDR1 MNHEY and CDR2 SVGAGI. The CDR3 extends over 15 amino acids. CDR3 coding DNA: TGTGCCAGCAGTCTCAGGGACTCTGGGGCCAACGTCCTGACTTTC. Its translation is CASSLRDSGANVLTF.

The J gene is TRBJ2-3, the V gene TRBV5-1; TRBD1 is a possible D gene (5 bases). The germline CDR1 and CDR2 sequences are SGHRS and YFSETQ. V was cut by 0 bases and J by 4 bases, with 18 bases left in between. This CDR3 is built from 17 residues. CDR3 protein: CASSLAPDTRRADTQYF. The CDR3 DNA reads TGCGCCAGCAGCTTGGCCCCGGACACCCGACGGGCAGATACGCAGTATTTT.

CDR3 in DNA: TGTGCCAGCAGCTTAAGCGGGGACAGGGGCGACGAGCAGTACTTC. Protein product: CASSLSGDRGDEQYF. The J gene is TRBJ2-7, the V gene TRBV7-3; 10 bases align to TRBD1. This CDR3 spans 15 amino acids. Germline CDR1 and CDR2: SGHTA and FQGTGA. Germline trimming cut 1 base from V and 5 bases from J; bases unmatched to any gene: 5.

The rearrangement links TRBV29-1 to TRBJ2-5; maybe TRBD2 (7 bases). Germline V gene lookup returns CDR1 SQVTM and CDR2 ANQGSEA. Trimming pared 6 bases from V and 2 bases from J, leaving 22 bases between. The length of the CDR3 is 16 residues. The CDR3 loop reads CSVTGGQRDPQETQYF. The CDR3 coding sequence is TGCAGCGTGACCGGGGGGCAGCGGGACCCGCAAGAGACCCAGTACTTC.

The chain has TRBV5-1 and TRBJ2-2, with D unresolved. Germline CDR1 and CDR2: SGHRS and YFSETQ. This CDR3 contains 13 residues. V dropped 0 bases and J dropped 4 bases, with 4 bases sitting between them. CDR3 nucleotides: TGCGCCAGCAGCTTGGTTATCACCGGGGAGCTGTTTTTT. It encodes CASSLVITGELFF.

The chain is built from TRBV6-5 and TRBJ2-7; 7 nucleotides line up with TRBD1. The length of the CDR3 is 14 residues. V gave up 8 bases and J gave up 4 bases; unmatched junction bases: 11. The germline CDR1 and CDR2 sequences are MNHEY and SVGAGI. For the CDR3, the DNA is TGTGCCAGCCCAACCCCCGGGACAGAGTACGAGCAGTACTTC. As protein: CASPTPGTEYEQYF.

The chain joins TRBV5-5 to TRBJ2-1; D ambiguous. This CDR3 spans 12 amino acids. V was trimmed by 2 bases and J by 8 bases, leaving 8 bases between them. Germline V CDR1 and CDR2: SGHKS, YYEKEE (reference sequence). For the CDR3, the DNA is TGTGCCAGCAGCTTAAATGTCGATGAGCAGTTCTTC. Translation gives CASSLNVDEQFF.

V is TRBV10-3 and J is TRBJ2-1; no definite D call. In germline, CDR1 is ENHRY, CDR2 SYGVKD. V lost 8 bases and J lost 12, with 8 bases in between. The CDR3 spans 9 residues. Here the CDR3 reads CAICARQFF. DNA for the CDR3: TGTGCCATCTGCGCACGGCAGTTCTTC.

The chain carries TRBV12-5 and TRBJ1-2, with a weak D call TRBD1 (5 bases). V was cut by 2 bases and J by 3 bases, with 10 bases left in between. This CDR3 has 14 residues. The V gene's germline CDR1 is LGHNT and CDR2 FRNRAP. CDR3 region: CASGLSGMDYGYTF. The DNA of the CDR3 is TGTGCTAGTGGTTTGTCAGGGATGGACTATGGCTACACCTTC.

This clone came up once. The chain is built from TRBV29-1 and TRBJ2-3; D is uncertain. CDR1 and CDR2 (germline): SQVTM, ANQGSEA. The CDR3 covers 10 residues. V was cut by 4 bases and J by 8 bases, with 7 bases left in between. The CDR3 here is CSVGLVTQYF. The CDR3 nucleotides read TGCAGCGTTGGACTTGTTACGCAGTATTTT.

V usage is TRBV9 and J usage is TRBJ2-5; 7 bases map to TRBD2. The CDR3 runs 14 residues. The V gene's germline CDR1 is SGDLS and CDR2 YYNGEE. The trim removed 2 bases at V and 1 base at J, leaving 2 bases unmatched. In DNA, the CDR3 is TGTGCCAGCAGCGTTGGACTAGTCCAAGAGACCCAGTACTTC. It specifies CASSVGLVQETQYF.

To note about this clone: Compared with germline, one end of the junction differs, possibly owing to a read error. The chain combines TRBV7-7 with TRBJ1-4; the D is unclear. From germline, CDR1 is SSHAT and CDR2 FNYEAQ (reference sequence). CDR3 size: 15 residues. DNA for the CDR3: TGTGCTAGCAGCTTAGGAACAGCTGCTAATGAAAAACTGTTTTTT. Translating gives CASSLGTAANEKLFF.

The chain links TRBV6-1 to TRBJ1-2, with D tentatively TRBD1 (6 bases). V was clipped by 6 bases and J by 5 bases, with 13 bases between them. Germline loops: CDR1 MNHNS, CDR2 SASEGT. This CDR3 spans 13 amino acids. In nucleotides, the CDR3 is TGTGCCAGCAGGGAGGACAGATTATATGGCTACACCTTC. Its translation is CASREDRLYGYTF.

The J gene is TRBJ2-3, the V gene TRBV5-6; no reliable D call. Trimming shortened V by 2 bases and J by 5 bases, and 18 bases separated the two germline ends. The germline V gene has CDR1 SGHDT and CDR2 YYEEEE. This CDR3 has 16 amino acids. In DNA, the CDR3 is TGTGCCAGCAGCTTCGGTGGCCTGGAGAGAGAAGATACGCAGTATTTT. It specifies CASSFGGLEREDTQYF.

This sequence joins TRBV6-6 and TRBJ1-2, with D possibly being TRBD1 (5 bases). V lost 0 bases and J 8 bases, leaving 10 bases between the germline ends. Germline CDR1 and CDR2: MNHNY and SVGAGI (reference sequence). The CDR3 totals 13 residues. CDR3 DNA: TGTGCCAGCAGTTACTCCCCAGGGAAGGGCTACACCTTC. This translates into CASSYSPGKGYTF.

The chain joins TRBV6-1 to TRBJ1-3; the D is unclear. CDR3 length: 17 residues. The V and J ends lost 2 bases and 0 bases respectively, with 14 bases between them. Germline V lookup: CDR1 MNHNS, CDR2 SASEGT. CDR3 sequence (DNA): TGTGCCAGCAGTGAAATGACACCTTTGCGCTCTGGAAACACCATATATTTT. Encoded protein: CASSEMTPLRSGNTIYF.

The gene calls are TRBV28 and TRBJ2-3; D is perhaps TRBD2 (6 bases). V was clipped by 7 bases and J by 10 bases, with 15 bases between them. The CDR3 contains 12 residues. Germline CDR1 reads MDHEN; CDR2 reads SYDVKM. This chain's CDR3 is CASTPGGRAQYF. The CDR3 DNA is TGTGCCAGCACACCCGGGGGTCGGGCGCAGTATTTT.

V usage is TRBV11-2 and J usage is TRBJ2-5, with D possibly matching TRBD2 (6 bases). Germline V gene lookup returns CDR1 SGHAT and CDR2 FQNNGV. V was trimmed by 7 bases and J by 1 base, leaving 10 bases between them. The CDR3 is 13 amino acids. As DNA, the CDR3 is TGTGCCAGCACCTGGGGGGTCCAAGAGACCCAGTACTTC. Its protein is CASTWGVQETQYF.

The chain joins TRBV7-9 to TRBJ2-1, with 9 bases matching TRBD2. V lost 2 bases, J lost 5 bases, and 7 bases stayed unmatched. The CDR3 consists of 16 residues. Germline assignment: CDR1 SEHNR and CDR2 FQNEAQ (reference sequence). CDR3 in DNA: TGTGCCAGCAGCTTAACTAGCGGGTACTCTAACAATGAGCAGTTCTTC. Its translation: CASSLTSGYSNNEQFF.

This clone appeared a few times. CDR3 nucleotide sequence: TGCGCCAGCAGCAAACTTGGGACTAGCGGGACCTACGAGCAGTACTTC. Its protein is CASSKLGTSGTYEQYF. The chain carries TRBV4-1 and TRBJ2-7; 13 bases line up with TRBD2. The CDR3 sequence is 16 residues long. Germline V lookup: CDR1 MGHRA, CDR2 YSYEKL. V was pared by 5 bases and J by 2 bases, with 6 bases of the junction left unmatched.

The chain links TRBV6-1 to TRBJ2-7; possible D gene TRBD1, 5 bases. Per the germline V gene, CDR1 is MNHNS and CDR2 is SASEGT. Trimming stripped 5 bases from V and 5 bases from J, with 16 bases between. CDR3 size: 14 residues. CDR3 coding DNA: TGTGCCAGCAGTCCGACAGTTGGGTTTGACGAGCAGTACTTC. Protein product: CASSPTVGFDEQYF.

This clone occurred a few times. The chain employs TRBV7-2 and TRBJ2-5; D not resolved. The end of the DNA fits TRBJ2-7 better, so the J call may be wrong. Germline V gene lookup returns CDR1 SGHTA and CDR2 FQGNSA. This CDR3 has 16 residues. The CDR3 DNA reads as TGTGCCAGCAGCTTATTAAACCCACGGCACAACTACGAGCAGTACTTC. Translating gives CASSLLNPRHNYEQYF.

The V call is TRBV6-5, the J call TRBJ1-2; 8 nucleotides line up with TRBD1. The CDR3 length is 15 residues. Trimming cost V 2 bases and J 7 bases; bases outside gene matches: 9. Per germline, CDR1 MNHEY and CDR2 SVGAGI. This CDR3 is CASSYRTGIGVGYTF. DNA of the CDR3: TGTGCCAGCAGTTACCGGACAGGGATAGGTGTTGGCTACACCTTC.

The chain is built from TRBV5-1 and TRBJ2-5; 12 bases align to TRBD1. Germline-derived CDR1 and CDR2 are SGHRS and YFSETQ. The length of the CDR3 is 15 residues. With 4 bases clipped from V and 6 bases from J, the junction kept 7 bases outside the gene matches. This CDR3 reads CASSAGTGGQKTQYF. The CDR3 DNA is TGCGCCAGCAGCGCCGGGACAGGGGGCCAGAAGACCCAGTACTTC.

This sequence joins TRBV19 and TRBJ1-2, with TRBD1 as a possible D gene (6 bases). Trimming cost V 5 bases and J 1 base, with 8 bases left between them. The CDR3 is made up of 13 amino acids. Germline V lookup: CDR1 LNHDA, CDR2 SQIVND (reference sequence). CDR3 residues: CASSQGFNYGYTF. DNA of the CDR3: TGTGCCAGTAGTCAGGGGTTTAACTATGGCTACACCTTC.

This clone was observed a handful of times. V usage is TRBV5-6 and J usage is TRBJ1-3; 9 bases line up with TRBD1. Trimming removed 5 bases from V and 2 bases from J; junction bases left unmatched: 5. Germline V gene sequence: CDR1 SGHDT, CDR2 YYEEEE. This CDR3 is 15 amino acids long. The CDR3 DNA reads TGTGCCAGCAGTTTGACAGGGGGGGCTGGAAACACCATATATTTT. This translates into CASSLTGGAGNTIYF.

V gene TRBV7-9 combines with J gene TRBJ1-3, with D unresolved. V lost 2 bases and J lost 5, with 13 bases in between. This CDR3 region has 15 residues. Germline loops: CDR1 SEHNR, CDR2 FQNEAQ (reference sequence). CDR3 coding DNA: TGTGCCAGCAGCTTACATACAGACGAGAGAAACACCATATATTTT. Translating gives CASSLHTDERNTIYF.

The chain has TRBV28 and TRBJ2-1; D is possibly TRBD2 (6 bases). Per germline, CDR1 MDHEN and CDR2 SYDVKM. Trimming left V 9 bases short and J 7 bases short, with 10 bases between. The CDR3 is 11 amino acids. In DNA, the CDR3 is TGTGCCAGAACTAGCCCGAATGAGCAGTTCTTC. This gives the protein CARTSPNEQFF.

Comments on this clone: Other DNA sequences in this specimen translate into the identical CDR3. This sequence joins TRBV15 and TRBJ2-1; 8 positions match TRBD1. V lost 2 bases, J lost 3 bases, and 6 bases stayed unmatched. CDR3 length equals 16 residues. Per germline, CDR1 LNHNV and CDR2 YYDKDF (reference sequence). The DNA of the CDR3 is TGTGCCACCAGCAGACCACAGGGGGGAGGCTACAATGAGCAGTTCTTC. Translation: CATSRPQGGGYNEQFF.

The V gene is TRBV30, the J gene TRBJ2-2; 7 bases map to TRBD1. The junction had 5 bases not matched to a gene; V was cut back by 4 bases and J by 3 bases. CDR3 length: 14 amino acids. Per germline, CDR1 GTSNPN and CDR2 SVGIG (reference sequence). CDR3 nucleotides: TGTGCCTGGACCGGGACAGCAGACACCGGGGAGCTGTTTTTT. Translating it yields CAWTGTADTGELFF.

This rearrangement joins TRBV19 to TRBJ1-6; no definite D call. CDR1 and CDR2 from the germline V gene are LNHDA and SQIVND (reference sequence). There are 17 residues in the CDR3. V lost 3 bases and J 10 bases, leaving 22 bases between the germline ends. Here the CDR3 reads CASSIGGLEGNRSPLHF. The CDR3 nucleotides read TGTGCCAGTAGTATCGGAGGACTTGAGGGTAATAGATCACCCCTCCACTTT.

The chain combines TRBV10-3 with TRBJ2-3; possible D gene TRBD2, 6 bases. Germline CDR1 is ENHRY and CDR2 is SYGVKD. The CDR3 runs 15 residues. With 0 bases removed from V and 6 bases from J, the gap between germline ends came to 13 bases. The CDR3 sequence is CAISESGGTRDTQYF. The CDR3, as DNA: TGTGCCATCAGTGAGTCGGGCGGGACTCGGGATACGCAGTATTTT.